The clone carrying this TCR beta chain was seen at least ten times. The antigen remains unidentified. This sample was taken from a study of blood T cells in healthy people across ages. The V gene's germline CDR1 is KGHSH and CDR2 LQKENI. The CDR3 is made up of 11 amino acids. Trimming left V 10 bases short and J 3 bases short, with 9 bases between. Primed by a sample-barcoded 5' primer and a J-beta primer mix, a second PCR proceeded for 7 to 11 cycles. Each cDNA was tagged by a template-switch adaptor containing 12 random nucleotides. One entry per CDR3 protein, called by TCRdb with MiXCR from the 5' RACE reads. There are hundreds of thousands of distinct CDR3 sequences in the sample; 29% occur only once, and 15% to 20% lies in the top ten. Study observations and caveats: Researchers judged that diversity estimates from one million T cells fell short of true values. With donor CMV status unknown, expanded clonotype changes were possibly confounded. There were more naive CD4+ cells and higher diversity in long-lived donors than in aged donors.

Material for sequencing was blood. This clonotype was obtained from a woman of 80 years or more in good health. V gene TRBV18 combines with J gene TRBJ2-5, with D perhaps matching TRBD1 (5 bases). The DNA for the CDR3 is TGTGCCACAGGGCTGGAAGAGACCCAGTACTTC. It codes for CATGLEETQYF.